Shown below are 2 T cell receptor beta chains from a single sample sequenced in a study of identical twins. TCRdb reprocessed the 5' RACE reads via MiXCR and lists one record per CDR3 protein. The sample has approximately 500,000 distinct CDR3 sequences, 24% seen once. The sample was also linked to a second study, of T cells expressing NK-cell markers.

The sequenced sample was CD4+ T cells sorted from blood. These receptors were collected from a woman between 18 and 29 years old in good health.

The V call is TRBV7-2, the J call TRBJ2-7, with a weak D call TRBD1 (6 bases). V was cut by 4 bases and J by 0 bases, with 16 bases left in between. The CDR3 is made up of 16 amino acids. Per germline, CDR1 SGHTA and CDR2 FQGNSA. The chain's CDR3 is CASSSPGELSSYEQYF. The CDR3 bases are TGTGCCAGCAGCTCTCCAGGGGAACTGAGCTCCTACGAGCAGTACTTC.

V is TRBV2 and J is TRBJ1-1; possible D gene TRBD1, 6 bases. The germline gives CDR1 SNHLY, CDR2 FYNNEI. CDR3 length: 14 amino acids. V was cut by 5 bases and J by 6 bases, with 16 bases left in between. The CDR3, as DNA: TGTGCCAGCAGTCATCCGGACAGAGGCGCTGAAGCTTTCTTT. Protein: CASSHPDRGAEAFF. Drawing the rest from reference TRBV2 and TRBJ1-1, the complete variable domain is EPEVTQTPSHQVTQMGQEVILRCVPISNHLYFYWYRQILGQKVEFLVSFYNNEISEKSEIFDDQFSVERPDGSNFTLKIRSTKLEDSAMYFCASSHPDRGAEAFFGQGTRLTVV.